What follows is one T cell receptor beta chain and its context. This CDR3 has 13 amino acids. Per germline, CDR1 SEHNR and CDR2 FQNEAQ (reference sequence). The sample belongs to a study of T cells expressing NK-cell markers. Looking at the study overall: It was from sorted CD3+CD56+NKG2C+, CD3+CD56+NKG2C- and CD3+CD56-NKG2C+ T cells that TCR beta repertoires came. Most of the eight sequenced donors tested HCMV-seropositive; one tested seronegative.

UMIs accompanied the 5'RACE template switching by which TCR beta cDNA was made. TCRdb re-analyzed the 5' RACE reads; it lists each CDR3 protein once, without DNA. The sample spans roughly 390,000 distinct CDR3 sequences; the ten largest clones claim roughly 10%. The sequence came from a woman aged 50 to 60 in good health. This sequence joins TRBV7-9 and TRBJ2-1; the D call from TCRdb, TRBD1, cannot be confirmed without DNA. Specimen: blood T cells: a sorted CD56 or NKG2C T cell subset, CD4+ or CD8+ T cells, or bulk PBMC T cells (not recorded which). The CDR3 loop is CASSFNGIYEQFF.